The 17 T cell receptor beta chains in this list originate from one sample, sequenced in a study of PD-1 blockade in classical Hodgkin lymphoma. Assay used: immunoSEQ multiplex PCR; TCRdb lists only in-frame clones, some missing. The sample yields 15,000 or so clones, around four fifths seen once. Relapses following autologous stem cell transplantation were seen in all patients, with brentuximab vedotin exposure varying. Purification of CD4+ T cells from thawed PBMCs was performed via magnetic negative selection. Sequenced here: CD4+ T cells from blood, sampled at baseline. Source of these receptors: a human donor with classical Hodgkin lymphoma.

The chain couples TRBV28 to TRBJ1-2; D might be TRBD1 (5 bases). Between the trimmed V and J ends, which lost 7 bases and 5 bases, there was a span of 29 bases. Germline CDR1 and CDR2: MDHEN and SYDVKM. The CDR3 contains 18 residues. CDR3 bases: TGTGCCAGCACCCCAAGGCTGACAGATCCCCCCCGGGTTTATGGCTACACCTTC. Protein: CASTPRLTDPPRVYGYTF.

The J gene is TRBJ2-7, the V gene TRBV19, with 7 bases that match TRBD2. In germline, CDR1 is LNHDA, CDR2 SQIVND (reference sequence). V shed 4 bases and J 2 bases; nucleotides not matched to a gene: 8. The CDR3 sequence is 15 residues long. CDR3 nucleotides: TGTGCCAGTAGTAGAGGAGCGGGGTTTGCCTACGAGCAGTACTTC. This sequence encodes CASSRGAGFAYEQYF.

The rearrangement links TRBV10-3 to TRBJ1-5; tentative D call: TRBD1 (5 bases). Between the trimmed V and J ends, which lost 4 bases and 4 bases, there was a span of 11 bases. Germline CDR1 reads ENHRY; CDR2 reads SYGVKD. CDR3 length equals 14 residues. The CDR3 region is CAISAEGRNQPQHF. CDR3 DNA sequence: TGTGCCATCAGTGCCGAGGGGAGAAATCAGCCCCAGCATTTT.

This clone was seen a few times. The chain joins TRBV7-3 to TRBJ2-7; D is ambiguous. Deletions cut 2 bases from V and 3 bases from J, with 14 bases between. The length of the CDR3 is 15 residues. Germline V gives CDR1 SGHTA, CDR2 FQGTGA. The CDR3 region has the DNA TGTGCCAGCAGCTTAGTAGGTCAGCGCAACTACGAGCAGTACTTC. Translation: CASSLVGQRNYEQYF.

The rearrangement links TRBV23-1 to TRBJ2-5; 7 bases match TRBD1. TRBV23-1 is an open reading frame, and its role is uncertain. Germline trimming cut 11 bases from V and 2 bases from J; bases unmatched to any gene: 8. The CDR3 is 13 residues long. The CDR3: CARESGGQETQYF. In DNA, the CDR3 is TGCGCCCGTGAATCAGGGGGTCAAGAGACCCAGTACTTC.

A note on this clone: At one of its ends the junction is not consistent with the germline gene, which may arise from a read error. The CDR3 DNA sequence: TGTGCCAGCAGCTTAAGGTGGCAGGGTAAAGCCTTC. This codes for CASSLRWQGKAF. The chain employs TRBV11-2 and TRBJ1-2; tentative D call: TRBD1 (5 bases). This CDR3 is built from 12 residues. Germline CDR1 reads SGHAT; CDR2 reads FQNNGV.

The CDR3, as DNA: TGTGCCAGCAGTCCCAGGGGGAATTATGGCTACACCTTC. This sequence encodes CASSPRGNYGYTF. The rearrangement uses TRBV6-1 and TRBJ1-2, with 7 bases aligning to TRBD1. Trimming cost V 5 bases and J 5 bases; bases outside gene matches: 5. Germline CDR1 MNHNS, CDR2 SASEGT. The CDR3 runs to 13 residues.

This clone has a handful of counts. The chain is built from TRBV6-6 and TRBJ1-1, with 7 bases identical to TRBD1. The CDR3 extends over 13 amino acids. The junction had 7 bases not matched to a gene; V was cut back by 9 bases and J by 3 bases. Looked up from germline, CDR1 is MNHNY and CDR2 is SVGAGI (reference sequence). CDR3 DNA: TGTGCCAGTACGACAGGGCAGGACACTGAAGCTTTCTTT. This encodes CASTTGQDTEAFF.

The chain combines TRBV7-2 with TRBJ2-7, with unresolved D. The germline CDR1 and CDR2 sequences are SGHTA and FQGNSA. This CDR3 is built from 13 residues. V dropped 1 base and J dropped 0 bases, with 4 bases sitting between them. The CDR3 DNA is TGTGCCAGCAGCTTAGTCCCCTCCTACGAGCAGTACTTC. Its protein is CASSLVPSYEQYF.

V and J are TRBV6-5 and TRBJ1-5; D remains unclear. CDR1 and CDR2 from the germline V gene are MNHEY and SVGAGI. The V end was cut by 5 bases, the J end by 1 base, with 9 bases between. The CDR3 consists of 14 residues. CDR3 bases: TGTGCCAGCAGTACGACACCAAGCAATCAGCCCCAGCATTTT. Translation: CASSTTPSNQPQHF.

The chain couples TRBV19 to TRBJ2-5; D ambiguous. V lost 1 base to trimming and J lost 5 bases, with 5 bases between them. The CDR3 contains 12 residues. Germline V gene data show CDR1 as LNHDA and CDR2 as SQIVND (reference sequence). CDR3 region: CASSIAGETQYF. CDR3 bases: TGTGCCAGTAGTATAGCTGGGGAGACCCAGTACTTC.

This clone was seen more than once but under ten times. This sequence joins TRBV11-2 and TRBJ1-5; D is possibly TRBD1 (5 bases). CDR3 length equals 15 residues. V lost 4 bases, J lost 5 bases, and 15 bases lay in between. The germline gives CDR1 SGHAT, CDR2 FQNNGV. In DNA form, the CDR3 reads TGTGCCAGCAGCTATACAACAGGTCTTCATCAGCCCCAGCATTTT. This codes for CASSYTTGLHQPQHF.

This sequence joins TRBV25-1 and TRBJ1-5; unclear D gene. Germline V gene sequence: CDR1 MGHDK, CDR2 SYGVNS. The germline V and J ends were trimmed by 3 bases and 6 bases, with 9 bases remaining between them. The CDR3 is 13 amino acids. The CDR3 sequence: CASSDTYGQPQHF. The CDR3 DNA follows: TGTGCCAGCAGTGATACGTACGGTCAGCCCCAGCATTTT.

V and J are TRBV6-6 and TRBJ1-4; D is undetermined. Germline CDR1 and CDR2: MNHNY and SVGAGI (reference sequence). The CDR3 is made up of 14 amino acids. V was shortened by 0 bases and J by 4 bases, with 6 bases between the two germline ends. The CDR3 DNA follows: TGTGCCAGCAGTTACTCGGGCAATAATGAAAAACTGTTTTTT. It encodes CASSYSGNNEKLFF.

This clone was seen only once. This chain connects TRBV4-2 to TRBJ2-4, with 7 bases that match TRBD2. V lost 2 bases and J lost 0; bases outside the gene matches: 7. The CDR3 extends over 17 amino acids. Germline loops: CDR1 LGHNA, CDR2 YNFKEQ. CDR3 coding DNA: TGTGCCAGCAGCCAAATCAGCGGGATCGAAGCCAAAAACATTCAGTACTTC. Protein sequence: CASSQISGIEAKNIQYF.

The genes are TRBV7-2 and TRBJ1-2; D is unresolved. In germline, CDR1 is SGHTA, CDR2 FQGNSA. V lost 5 bases, J lost 8 bases, and 30 bases lay in between. This CDR3 region has 18 residues. Written as DNA, the CDR3 is TGTGCCAGCAGCGGAACTCCCGGACGGCCCCCATCTTCTCTGGGCTACACCTTC. Translated: CASSGTPGRPPSSLGYTF.

The chain uses TRBV6-1 and TRBJ2-7, with 7 bases lining up with TRBD1. CDR3 length: 14 amino acids. The J segment lost 1 base and the V segment lost 4 bases, leaving 4 bases of the junction unmatched. Germline CDR1 and CDR2: MNHNS and SASEGT. The CDR3 reads CASSVPGQSYEQYF. As DNA, the CDR3 is TGTGCCAGCAGTGTTCCGGGACAGTCCTACGAGCAGTACTTC.